The sequence of this TCR beta chain was determined in a study of CD8 T cells in Susac syndrome. In blood CD8+ and CD4+ T cells, TCR beta underwent sequencing. The healthy controls were matched to patients by age and sex. The TEMRA cells underwent FACS enrichment, while the CD8+ and CD4+ T cells underwent negative isolation. An amount of RNA that ranged from roughly 0.45 to 1 ug was reverse transcribed with random hexamers. Amplification of TCR beta CDR3 used immunoSEQ multiplex PCR across 54 Vbeta and 13 Jbeta. TCRdb called the immunoSEQ multiplex PCR reads again in MiXCR, with one record for every CDR3 protein. The sample includes fewer than 150,000 distinct CDR3 sequences, nearly 95% seen only once; the top ten take roughly 0.29%. This clonotype was seen only once. In germline, CDR1 is SNHLY, CDR2 FYNNEI. V was shortened by 2 bases and J by 5 bases, with 7 bases between the two germline ends. CDR3 length: 12 residues.

Sequenced material: CD8+ T cells from PBMCs. The chain is built from TRBV2 and TRBJ2-7, with unresolved D. The origin of this receptor is a human donor in good health. The CDR3 region has the DNA TGTGCCAGCAGTGAACAGGTCCACGAGCAGTACTTC. Translation: CASSEQVHEQYF.